This TCR beta chain is drawn from a study of post-analysis software for immune sequencing data. Unique molecular identifiers featured in each of the TCR beta cDNA libraries. cDNA molecules numbering roughly 500,000 came from roughly 1 to 10 million T cells. TCRdb reprocessed the PCR reads with MiXCR, giving one entry per CDR3 protein. The sample lists 170,000 or so distinct CDR3 sequences, around 30% occurring once. Overall study findings and caveats: Strong co-clustering by F measure was seen for same-batch samples. The five TRBV segments detected at higher frequency in patients than in controls included TRBV5-6, TRBV5-1 and TRBV20-1.

This clonotype came up many times. Its cognate antigen is unknown. The CDR3 has 14 residues. V lost 0 bases to trimming and J lost 5 bases, with 11 bases between them. Germline V gives CDR1 SGDLS, CDR2 YYNGEE. This receptor was identified in a girl aged 5-17 years with multiple sclerosis. The chain carries TRBV9 and TRBJ2-5; D ambiguous. Sample: blood. The CDR3 bases are TGTGCCAGCAGCGTAGGCGTGGAGAGGGAGACCCAGTACTTC. Protein: CASSVGVERETQYF.